Presented here are 28 T cell receptor beta chains from one specimen sequenced in a study of T cells in localized non-small cell lung cancer. Libraries were prepared by immunoSEQ multiplex PCR; TCRdb keeps only in-frame clonotypes and omits some of them. The sample has about 45,000 clones, about 91% seen once; the top ten hold roughly 10%. The specimen comprised PBMCs, sampled before any cancer treatment. These receptors originate from a woman aged 35 to 75 with stage II lung adenocarcinoma.

The chain employs TRBV6-6 and TRBJ1-2; D unclear. V shed 2 bases and J shed 4 bases, with 11 bases lying between them. The CDR3 runs 14 residues. Germline V gene data show CDR1 as MNHNY and CDR2 as SVGAGI (reference sequence). CDR3 in amino acids: CASSYPGNPYGYTF. The CDR3 bases are TGTGCCAGCAGTTACCCCGGGAACCCCTATGGCTACACCTTC.

The rearrangement joins TRBV15 to TRBJ1-1; 7 nucleotides align to TRBD1. The CDR3 covers 14 residues. V lost 0 bases, J lost 3 bases, and 1 base stayed unmatched. Germline CDR1 and CDR2: LNHNV and YYDKDF (reference sequence). The DNA for the CDR3 is TGTGCCACCAGCAGAGATCAGGGGGACACTGAAGCTTTCTTT. Translating it yields CATSRDQGDTEAFF.

The chain has TRBV18 and TRBJ2-2; 12 nucleotides match TRBD2. Trimming at V came to 6 bases and at J to 6 bases, leaving 8 bases not matched to a gene. Per germline, CDR1 KGHSH and CDR2 LQKENI. CDR3 length equals 16 residues. CDR3 sequence: CASSPTSGRSSGELFF. CDR3 sequence (DNA): TGTGCCAGCTCCCCAACTAGCGGGAGGTCGTCCGGGGAGCTGTTTTTT.

The V call is TRBV15, the J call TRBJ1-2; TRBD1 might be the D (5 bases). V lost 0 bases and J lost 4, with 18 bases in between. The germline V gene encodes CDR1 LNHNV and CDR2 YYDKDF (reference sequence). The CDR3 has 17 amino acids. CDR3 sequence: CATSRDTTRGGSYGYTF. CDR3 bases: TGTGCCACCAGCAGAGACACCACAAGGGGCGGAAGCTATGGCTACACCTTC.

This rearrangement joins TRBV11-2 to TRBJ2-7; TRBD1 might be the D (5 bases). V lost 5 bases and J lost 7, with 15 bases in between. This CDR3 spans 13 amino acids. Germline CDR1 SGHAT, CDR2 FQNNGV. In DNA, the CDR3 is TGTGCCAGCAGCCCCTGGGGCTTGGGGGAGCAGTACTTC. Its translation: CASSPWGLGEQYF.

The chain joins TRBV28 to TRBJ2-7; 7 nucleotides align to TRBD1. Germline CDR1 reads MDHEN; CDR2 reads SYDVKM. J lost 2 bases, V lost 6 bases, and 10 bases had no gene match. The CDR3 is 15 residues long. The CDR3 sequence is CASRGDRAGAYEQYF. The CDR3 DNA reads as TGTGCCAGCAGGGGTGACAGGGCCGGAGCCTACGAGCAGTACTTC.

This clone has only a few counts. DNA for the CDR3: TGCGCCAGCAGCTACACGATAGTGGGGAACACTGAAGCTTTCTTT. Translation: CASSYTIVGNTEAFF. The rearrangement joins TRBV5-1 to TRBJ1-1; D is undetermined. The CDR3 length is 15 residues. V dropped 3 bases and J dropped 1 base, with 13 bases sitting between them. Germline CDR1 SGHRS, CDR2 YFSETQ.

The rearrangement uses TRBV18 and TRBJ1-1; 9 bases are shared with TRBD1. The V gene end was trimmed by 3 bases and the J gene end by 0 bases; junction bases not matched to a gene: 5. Germline V gene sequence: CDR1 KGHSH, CDR2 LQKENI. The CDR3 length is 16 residues. The CDR3 bases are TGTGCCAGCTCACCTAGGACAGGGGATTTGAACACTGAAGCTTTCTTT. This encodes CASSPRTGDLNTEAFF.

This chain links TRBV5-1 with TRBJ2-3, with TRBD2 identical over 8 bases. Per the germline V gene, CDR1 is SGHRS and CDR2 is YFSETQ. The V gene end was trimmed by 5 bases and the J gene end by 0 bases; junction bases not matched to a gene: 5. The CDR3 contains 15 residues. The CDR3 here is CASRLAGPSTDTQYF. The CDR3 bases are TGCGCCAGCAGGTTAGCGGGGCCTAGCACAGATACGCAGTATTTT. Together with reference TRBV5-1 and TRBJ2-3, the CDR3 gives the full variable domain: KAGVTQTPRYLIKTRGQQVTLSCSPISGHRSVSWYQQTPGQGLQFLFEYFSETQRNKGNFPGRFSGRQFSNSRSEMNVSTLELGDSALYLCASRLAGPSTDTQYFGPGTRLTVL.

The rearrangement links TRBV6-6 to TRBJ2-1, with TRBD2 as a possible D gene (5 bases). This CDR3 contains 14 residues. V dropped 7 bases and J dropped 5 bases, with 15 bases sitting between them. Looked up from germline, CDR1 is MNHNY and CDR2 is SVGAGI (reference sequence). The CDR3, as DNA: TGTGCCAGCAATCGACCCTCGGAGGACAATGAGCAGTTCTTC. Translated, it gives CASNRPSEDNEQFF.

This clone was counted between two and nine times. The chain combines TRBV6-5 with TRBJ2-5; perhaps TRBD2 as D (7 bases). The V and J ends lost 4 bases and 1 base respectively, with 16 bases between them. This CDR3 comprises 16 residues. Germline values: CDR1 MNHEY, CDR2 SVGAGI. The DNA of the CDR3 is TGTGCCAGCAGTTTACCGGAGGGGGAGGGCCAAGAGACCCAGTACTTC. Its protein product is CASSLPEGEGQETQYF.

This chain joins TRBV28 and TRBJ1-1; D perhaps matches TRBD1 (5 bases). The CDR3 has 15 residues. The germline V gene encodes CDR1 MDHEN and CDR2 SYDVKM. V dropped 2 bases and J dropped 0 bases, with 10 bases sitting between them. CDR3 bases: TGTGCCAGCAGTTTACGGGTGGGGGTGAACACTGAAGCTTTCTTT. Translation gives CASSLRVGVNTEAFF.

V is TRBV2 and J is TRBJ2-7, with a tentative D call TRBD1 (6 bases). This CDR3 has 14 residues. Trimming took off 7 bases at V and 2 bases at J, with 15 bases between the two ends. CDR1 is SNHLY, CDR2 FYNNEI, per germline. Here the CDR3 DNA reads TGTGCCAGCAACCAGGACAGCTGGGCCTACGAGCAGTACTTC. Residues: CASNQDSWAYEQYF.

The chain carries TRBV4-1 and TRBJ1-2, with no clear D. The CDR3 runs 16 residues. V dropped 1 base and J dropped 7 bases, with 19 bases sitting between them. CDR1 MGHRA and CDR2 YSYEKL come from the germline V gene. As DNA, the CDR3 is TGCGCCAGCAGCCAAGTTGTTACCCAAGTAAGGAGTGGCTACACCTTC. Its protein product is CASSQVVTQVRSGYTF.

This clone was seen a handful of times. The gene calls are TRBV10-3 and TRBJ1-1; maybe TRBD1 (5 bases). Trimming left V 2 bases short and J 8 bases short, with 15 bases between. CDR1 ENHRY and CDR2 SYGVKD come from the germline V gene. The CDR3 consists of 14 residues. DNA of the CDR3: TGTGCCATCAGTGAGCCCCGACAGCCCCTCGAAGCTTTCTTT. Protein product: CAISEPRQPLEAFF.

This sequence joins TRBV27 and TRBJ2-7; D possibly uses TRBD1 or TRBD2 (8 bases each). Trimming removed 5 bases from V and 4 bases from J, with 24 bases in between. This CDR3 is 17 amino acids long. Germline V gene sequence: CDR1 MNHEY, CDR2 SMNVEV (reference sequence). CDR3 coding DNA: TGTGCCAGCAGTATATTCGGACAGGGCGGGGGGATATACGAGCAGTACTTC. Amino acids: CASSIFGQGGGIYEQYF.

The V gene is TRBV28, the J gene TRBJ1-6; D perhaps matches TRBD1 (5 bases). V was cut by 4 bases and J by 1 base, with 14 bases left in between. The CDR3 consists of 17 residues. The germline V gene has CDR1 MDHEN and CDR2 SYDVKM. CDR3 amino acids: CASSYGTDPSYNSPLHF. The CDR3 coding sequence is TGTGCCAGCAGTTACGGGACCGATCCTTCCTATAATTCACCCCTCCACTTT.

The gene calls are TRBV28 and TRBJ1-2; D ambiguous. Per germline, CDR1 MDHEN and CDR2 SYDVKM. Deletions cut 3 bases from V and 3 bases from J, with 11 bases between. The CDR3 is made up of 14 amino acids. The CDR3 loop is CASSLIQRDYGYTF. In DNA, the CDR3 is TGTGCCAGCAGTTTGATTCAGAGAGACTATGGCTACACCTTC.

The chain recombines TRBV2 with TRBJ2-7; 7 nucleotides line up with TRBD2. Germline V gives CDR1 SNHLY, CDR2 FYNNEI. V lost 6 bases and J lost 6; bases outside the gene matches: 5. The CDR3 is 12 residues long. The CDR3 spells CASRRTRGEQYF. The CDR3 DNA reads as TGTGCCAGCAGGCGGACTAGAGGCGAGCAGTACTTC.

The J gene is TRBJ1-5, the V gene TRBV19, with a possible D match to TRBD1 (5 bases). V gave up 5 bases and J gave up 7 bases, with 12 bases separating them. This CDR3 region has 13 residues. CDR1 is LNHDA, CDR2 SQIVND, per germline (reference sequence). CDR3 amino acids: CASSAGGGQPQHF. The CDR3 bases are TGTGCCAGTAGTGCGGGGGGGGGACAGCCCCAGCATTTT.

The sample holds one count of this clone. V and J are TRBV10-2 and TRBJ2-7, with 10 bases matching TRBD2. The CDR3 has 15 residues. V trimming: 4 bases; J trimming: 5 bases; junction bases outside the gene matches: 8. The germline CDR1 and CDR2 sequences are WSHSY and SAAADI. CDR3 loop: CASSGGGTSEDEQYF. In nucleotides, the CDR3 is TGCGCCAGCAGTGGAGGCGGGACTAGCGAGGACGAGCAGTACTTC.

This rearrangement joins TRBV7-9 to TRBJ2-5, with D tentatively TRBD2 (6 bases). Trimming stripped 4 bases from V and 5 bases from J, with 14 bases between. The CDR3 runs to 14 residues. From germline, CDR1 is SEHNR and CDR2 FQNEAQ (reference sequence). The CDR3 DNA reads as TGTGCCAGCAGCTCGCGGGGACGCGGGGAGACCCAGTACTTC. Translation gives CASSSRGRGETQYF.

This clone was observed a single time. This sequence joins TRBV21-1 and TRBJ1-5. TRBV21-1 is termed a pseudogene. This CDR3 contains 18 residues. CDR3 nucleotides: TGTGCCAGCATCCCTTACCGGGCCCTACAGTATAGCAATCAGCCCCAGCATTTT. Amino acid sequence: CASIPYRALQYSNQPQHF.

The chain uses TRBV10-2 and TRBJ1-5; a possible D gene is TRBD1 (5 bases). Per the germline V gene, CDR1 is WSHSY and CDR2 is SAAADI. Deletions cut 6 bases from V and 3 bases from J, with 12 bases between. CDR3 length equals 14 residues. In DNA, the CDR3 is TGCGCCAGCAGGGCGGGGCCTAACAATCAGCCCCAGCATTTT. Its translation is CASRAGPNNQPQHF.

The V and J genes are TRBV19 and TRBJ2-3; 7 bases match TRBD2. The germline CDR1 and CDR2 sequences are LNHDA and SQIVND (reference sequence). This CDR3 contains 16 residues. Germline trimming cut 4 bases from V and 2 bases from J; bases unmatched to any gene: 9. In DNA, the CDR3 is TGTGCCAGTAGTAAGGAGGCTAGCGGTTACACAGATACGCAGTATTTT. It yields the protein CASSKEASGYTDTQYF.

This chain joins TRBV21-1 and TRBJ1-5; the table calls TRBD1, which could not be checked here. TRBV21-1 is termed a pseudogene. This CDR3 is 15 amino acids long. This CDR3 is CASSKATTHNQPQHF. CDR3 nucleotide sequence: TGTGCCAGCAGCAAAGCTACAACCCACAATCAGCCCCAGCATTTT.

V usage is TRBV7-9 and J usage is TRBJ2-3; 8 bases line up with TRBD2. The junction had 11 bases not matched to a gene; V was cut back by 0 bases and J by 3 bases. The CDR3 has 18 residues. Germline V CDR1 and CDR2: SEHNR, FQNEAQ (reference sequence). The CDR3 loop reads CASSLAQSAGGRTDTQYF. CDR3 nucleotide sequence: TGTGCCAGCAGCTTAGCCCAATCGGCGGGAGGACGGACAGATACGCAGTATTTT.

V gene TRBV5-1 combines with J gene TRBJ2-5; 8 bases are shared with TRBD2. Germline V gene data show CDR1 as SGHRS and CDR2 as YFSETQ. CDR3 size: 13 residues. The trim removed 9 bases at V and 1 base at J, leaving 5 bases unmatched. This chain's CDR3 is CATGGGPQETQYF. Here the CDR3 DNA reads TGCGCCACGGGGGGGGGACCCCAAGAGACCCAGTACTTC. Full variable domain (missing parts from reference TRBV5-1 and TRBJ2-5): KAGVTQTPRYLIKTRGQQVTLSCSPISGHRSVSWYQQTPGQGLQFLFEYFSETQRNKGNFPGRFSGRQFSNSRSEMNVSTLELGDSALYLCATGGGPQETQYFGPGTRLLVL.